This T cell receptor (beta chain) derives from a study of blood T cell repertoires in COVID-19. Overall study context: Italy, Spain and the United States were the sources of the convalescent and acute COVID-19 samples. From T cells, B-cell-depleted T cells, or PBMCs came the material, which was cDNA or gDNA.

The authors' processing: Amplified reference gene primers provided the basis for estimating nucleated cell counts. Clones were read by immunoSEQ multiplex PCR, and TCRdb kept only the in-frame ones, dropping some. V and J calls and clone size are copied from that table; D and trimming were computed from the DNA. The data hold about 43,000 clones, with more than 65% observed a single time. The sequencing sample was made of peripheral blood. This TCR derives from a woman aged 60-70 years with acute or convalescent COVID-19.

This CDR3 reads CASSLQGGVGYTF. In DNA, the CDR3 is TGTGCCAGCAGCTTACAAGGGGGGGTCGGCTACACCTTC. The rearrangement joins TRBV7-2 to TRBJ1-2; D may be TRBD1 (6 bases). Germline-derived CDR1 and CDR2 are SGHTA and FQGNSA. The CDR3 extends over 13 amino acids. V was clipped by 2 bases and J by 8 bases, with 12 bases between them.